This T cell receptor beta chain was recovered during a study of cytomegalovirus exposure and HLA in healthy donors. Study-wide points: For most TCR beta V segments, an earlier analysis put the productive rate at about 87% or about 30% of the time.

Trimming cost V 2 bases and J 9 bases, with 10 bases left between them. Germline CDR1 GTSNPN, CDR2 SVGIG (reference sequence). CDR3 length equals 11 residues. The PCR had 60 Vbeta and 13 Jbeta primers. TCRdb keeps only in-frame clones here, not all; method: immunoSEQ multiplex PCR. The profile shows tens of thousands of clones, 67% of them singletons. As for this clone: Its antigen is not identified.

The rearrangement joins TRBV30 to TRBJ2-5; D is ambiguous. The sequence derives from a man between 25 and 39 years old in good health and CMV-seronegative. The sequenced material came from PBMCs. The DNA for the CDR3 is TGTGCCTGGAGTAGCCGGTTTGCCCAGTACTTC. It translates to CAWSSRFAQYF. The whole variable domain, filled in from reference TRBV30 and TRBJ2-5, reads SQTIHQWPATLVQPVGSPLSLECTVEGTSNPNLYWYRQAAGRGLQLLFYSVGIGQISSEVPQNLSASRPQDRQFILSSKKLLLSDSGFYLCAWSSRFAQYFGPGTRLLVL.